This passage covers 29 T cell receptor beta chains from one sample sequenced in a study of glioma-infiltrating T cells (dated by TCRdb to about 2016). Sequencing was carried out with an Illumina MiSeq. TCR alpha and beta CDR3 regions were amplified with the iRepertoire nested amplicon-rescue multiplex PCR (arm-PCR) platform from RNA. In-frame beta chains were kept once TCRdb had trimmed the public reads at Q25 with fastp and called clones with MiXCR. Duplicate CDR3 protein sequences are folded into a single record with the most common DNA and genes. This sample gives about 94,000 distinct CDR3 sequences in total; around 23% of them show up just once. The ten largest make up around 7% of the sample. Material for sequencing was glioma tissue, nonneoplastic brain tissue, or PBMCs (not recorded which). These receptors were collected from a human donor with low-grade glioma or glioblastoma, undergoing nonglioma brain surgery, or in good health (not recorded which).

In the case of this clonotype: With a much larger clone just one base away, this may be a read error. This sequence joins TRBV18 and TRBJ1-3; D remains unclear. The CDR3 totals 14 residues. Germline CDR1 is KGHSH and CDR2 is LQKENI. This chain's CDR3 is CASSWTDTGNSIYF. CDR3 coding DNA: TGTGCCAGCTCCTGGACTGATACTGGAAACAGCATATATTTT.

Notes on this clonotype: Mismatch with germline at one junction end may stem from a read error. The chain employs TRBV5-5 and TRBJ1-1; no reliable D call. Germline lookup yields CDR1 SGHKS and CDR2 YYEKEE (reference sequence). The CDR3 has 14 residues. CDR3 nucleotide sequence: TGTGCCAGCAGCTTGCAAAGGCTAAACACTGGAGCTTTCTTT. This gives the protein CASSLQRLNTGAFF.

This clonotype was detected ten times or more. The V gene is TRBV6-1, the J gene TRBJ2-7, with D tentatively TRBD1 (5 bases). Germline lookup yields CDR1 MNHNS and CDR2 SASEGT. V was cut by 8 bases and J by 2 bases, with 13 bases left in between. The CDR3 runs to 13 residues. The chain's CDR3 is CASSQRGPYEQYF. The CDR3 bases are TGTGCCAGCTCTCAAAGGGGCCCCTACGAGCAGTACTTC.

Notes on this clonotype: A much larger clone lies one base from this, so it may be a read error. The chain is built from TRBV2 and TRBJ1-1; weak D call: TRBD1 (6 bases). Germline CDR1 is SNHLY and CDR2 is FYNNEI. This CDR3 is 13 amino acids long. The DNA of the CDR3 is TGTGCCAGCAGTGGGCAGGGGTTGACTGGAGCTTTCTTT. Translating gives CASSGQGLTGAFF.

The chain has TRBV18 and TRBJ2-5; D is unresolved. The CDR3 is 14 residues long. The germline gives CDR1 KGHSH, CDR2 LQKENI. V lost 5 bases and J 0 bases, leaving 10 bases between the germline ends. CDR3 sequence (DNA): TGTGCCAGCTCAGAATACAGAAACCAAGAGACCCAGTACTTC. As protein: CASSEYRNQETQYF. Full variable domain (missing parts from reference TRBV18 and TRBJ2-5): NAGVMQNPRHLVRRRGQEARLRCSPMKGHSHVYWYRQLPEEGLKFMVYLQKENIIDESGMPKERFSAEFPKEGPSILRIQQVVRGDSAAYFCASSEYRNQETQYFGPGTRLLVL.

This clonotype occurred a few times. This chain uses TRBV24-1 with TRBJ2-3; a possible D gene is TRBD2 (5 bases). V shed 4 bases and J shed 1 base, with 11 bases lying between them. This CDR3 contains 15 residues. In germline, CDR1 is KGHDR, CDR2 SFDVKD. CDR3 amino acids: CATSDPDSGTDTQYF. The CDR3 region has the DNA TGTGCCACCAGTGACCCGGACTCGGGCACAGATACGCAGTATTTT.

Note on this clonotype: A much larger clone sits a single nucleotide away, making a read error possible. This chain uses TRBV5-1 with TRBJ1-1, with TRBD1 matching over 9 bases. The J segment lost 3 bases and the V segment lost 7 bases, leaving 16 bases of the junction unmatched. CDR1 is SGHRS and CDR2 is YFSETQ in the germline V gene. The CDR3 is 17 residues long. CDR3 sequence (DNA): TGCGCCAGCCAAAAGGGACAGGGTCGGGGTGAGGACACTGAAGCTTTCTTT. Its protein product is CASQKGQGRGEDTEAFF.

The J gene is TRBJ2-1, the V gene TRBV5-1, with 8 bases matching TRBD2. The CDR3 consists of 16 residues. J lost 3 bases, V lost 2 bases, and 7 bases had no gene match. CDR1 is SGHRS and CDR2 is YFSETQ in the germline V gene. CDR3 bases: TGCGCCAGCAGCTTCCAAGCGGGGGAGAACTACAATGAGCAGTTCTTC. It is translated as CASSFQAGENYNEQFF.

This clonotype was seen at least ten times. The chain recombines TRBV28 with TRBJ2-1; 7 nucleotides match TRBD2. The germline CDR1 and CDR2 sequences are MDHEN and SYDVKM. After removal of 6 bases from V and 1 base from J, the junction contained 21 bases not matched to a gene. The CDR3 is made up of 20 amino acids. The CDR3 is CASSSWAGALGEGSYNEQFF. CDR3 in DNA: TGTGCCAGCAGCTCCTGGGCGGGAGCCCTAGGAGAAGGTTCCTACAATGAGCAGTTCTTC.

This clonotype occurred many times. The rearrangement links TRBV10-2 to TRBJ1-1; D gene ambiguous. The V end lost 6 bases, the J end lost 0 bases, and 5 bases lay between the germline ends. The CDR3 is made up of 12 amino acids. Germline CDR1 is WSHSY and CDR2 is SAAADI. The CDR3 is CASSPMNTEAFF. The CDR3 DNA reads TGCGCCAGCAGCCCTATGAACACTGAAGCTTTCTTT.

The rearrangement uses TRBV5-1 and TRBJ2-3; 7 bases match TRBD2. Germline CDR1 reads SGHRS; CDR2 reads YFSETQ. The CDR3 consists of 15 residues. The trim removed 2 bases at V and 2 bases at J, leaving 5 bases unmatched. CDR3 in amino acids: CASSFLGGTTDTQYF. Written as DNA, the CDR3 is TGCGCCAGCAGCTTTCTCGGGGGGACCACAGATACGCAGTATTTT. Full variable domain (outside the CDR3, taken from reference TRBV5-1 and TRBJ2-3): KAGVTQTPRYLIKTRGQQVTLSCSPISGHRSVSWYQQTPGQGLQFLFEYFSETQRNKGNFPGRFSGRQFSNSRSEMNVSTLELGDSALYLCASSFLGGTTDTQYFGPGTRLTVL.

This clonotype occurred many times. The rearrangement joins TRBV15 to TRBJ2-7; 9 bases align to TRBD1. CDR1 LNHNV and CDR2 YYDKDF come from the germline V gene (reference sequence). The J segment lost 4 bases and the V segment lost 0 bases, leaving 4 bases of the junction unmatched. The CDR3 contains 15 residues. The CDR3 DNA reads as TGTGCCACCAGCAGAGAAGGACAGGGGCGATACGAGCAGTACTTC. Translation gives CATSREGQGRYEQYF.

This clonotype has at least ten counts. The chain joins TRBV10-3 to TRBJ1-2, with TRBD1 identical over 10 bases. CDR3 length equals 13 residues. The V gene end was trimmed by 10 bases and the J gene end by 7 bases; junction bases not matched to a gene: 9. The germline V gene encodes CDR1 ENHRY and CDR2 SYGVKD. Here the CDR3 DNA reads TGTGCCACCGCGGGGACAGGGGACTCTGGCTACACCTTC. It is translated as CATAGTGDSGYTF.

With respect to this clonotype: A much larger clone lies one base from this, so it may be a read error. This chain joins TRBV19 and TRBJ2-5, with D possibly TRBD1 on 6 matching bases. The CDR3 covers 12 residues. The germline V gene has CDR1 LNHDA and CDR2 SQIVND (reference sequence). CDR3 region: CASRGQQENQYF. CDR3 nucleotide sequence: TGTGCCAGTAGAGGACAGCAAGAGAACCAGTACTTC.

In its sample, this clonotype was seen many times. V is TRBV20-1 and J is TRBJ2-1; D is uncertain. With 2 bases removed from V and 2 bases from J, the gap between germline ends came to 10 bases. Germline CDR1 DFQATT, CDR2 SNEGSKA (reference sequence). The CDR3 runs to 14 residues. For the CDR3, the DNA is TGCAGTGCTAGAATAGGTCAAACCTACAATGAGCAGTTCTTC. Translation gives CSARIGQTYNEQFF.

In this sample, this clonotype turned up many times. The chain joins TRBV10-2 to TRBJ1-5; D gene ambiguous. The CDR3 length is 16 residues. Germline values: CDR1 WSHSY, CDR2 SAAADI. The V end lost 1 base, the J end lost 6 bases, and 16 bases lay between the germline ends. This CDR3 reads CASSELHDLRVQPQHF. The CDR3 DNA reads TGCGCCAGCAGTGAGTTGCATGATTTAAGGGTTCAGCCCCAGCATTTT.

This clonotype was detected many times. The V gene is TRBV3-1, the J gene TRBJ2-7; D gene ambiguous. CDR1 is LGHDT and CDR2 is YNNKEL in the germline V gene (reference sequence). The V end was cut by 1 base, the J end by 0 bases, with 10 bases between. This CDR3 region has 15 residues. The CDR3 DNA sequence: TGTGCCAGCAGCCAAGTCAACAGTATCTCCTACGAGCAGTACTTC. Protein product: CASSQVNSISYEQYF.

V usage is TRBV7-9 and J usage is TRBJ2-1, with 7 bases matching TRBD1. Germline CDR1 is SEHNR and CDR2 is FQNEAQ (reference sequence). The CDR3 extends over 15 amino acids. V was pared by 0 bases and J by 5 bases, with 4 bases of the junction left unmatched. The CDR3 DNA reads as TGTGCCAGCAGCTTAGCCCTGGGACAGAACAATGAGCAGTTCTTC. Protein product: CASSLALGQNNEQFF. Combining the CDR3 with reference TRBV7-9 and TRBJ2-1 gives the whole variable domain DTGVSQNPRHKITKRGQNVTFRCDPISEHNRLYWYRQTLGQGPEFLTYFQNEAQLEKSRLLSDRFSAERPKGSFSTLEIQRTEQGDSAMYLCASSLALGQNNEQFFGPGTRLTVL.

This clonotype was seen at least ten times. The chain employs TRBV5-4 and TRBJ2-7; no definite D call. Germline values: CDR1 SGHNT, CDR2 YYREEE (reference sequence). The CDR3 sequence is 13 residues long. V gave up 1 base and J gave up 5 bases, with 10 bases separating them. The CDR3 DNA sequence: TGTGCCAGCAGCTTGCCTAGTCCCAACGAGCAGTACTTC. Translated: CASSLPSPNEQYF.

This chain links TRBV19 with TRBJ1-1; the D gene is possibly TRBD1 (5 bases). CDR1 and CDR2 from the germline V gene are LNHDA and SQIVND (reference sequence). The CDR3 is 15 amino acids. V was shortened by 4 bases and J by 5 bases, with 17 bases between the two germline ends. The CDR3 DNA reads as TGTGCCAGTAGTAGCCCCGGTTCAGCAGGGACTGAAGCTTTCTTT. It translates to CASSSPGSAGTEAFF. Full variable domain (missing parts from reference TRBV19 and TRBJ1-1): DGGITQSPKYLFRKEGQNVTLSCEQNLNHDAMYWYRQDPGQGLRLIYYSQIVNDFQKGDIAEGYSVSREKKESFPLTVTSAQKNPTAFYLCASSSPGSAGTEAFFGQGTRLTVV.

The V call is TRBV6-5, the J call TRBJ2-6; tentatively, D is TRBD1 (6 bases). Trimming shortened V by 4 bases and J by 0 bases, and 22 bases separated the two germline ends. CDR1 is MNHEY and CDR2 is SVGAGI in the germline V gene. The length of the CDR3 is 20 residues. The CDR3 protein is CASSFRAPTGSSSGANVLTF. The CDR3 DNA follows: TGTGCCAGCAGTTTCCGGGCCCCGACAGGTTCAAGCTCTGGGGCCAACGTCCTGACTTTC.

The chain recombines TRBV6-5 with TRBJ2-1; 11 nucleotides line up with TRBD2. CDR3 length equals 16 residues. Germline CDR1 is MNHEY and CDR2 is SVGAGI. J gave up 0 bases and V 6 bases, and 4 bases lay outside the gene matches. CDR3: CASRPSGGSSYNEQFF. CDR3 nucleotides: TGTGCCAGCAGGCCTAGCGGGGGGAGCTCCTACAATGAGCAGTTCTTC.

This clonotype was observed at least ten times. The chain uses TRBV27 and TRBJ2-1, with 7 bases matching TRBD2. The germline CDR1 and CDR2 sequences are MNHEY and SMNVEV (reference sequence). This CDR3 has 17 residues. V lost 8 bases to trimming and J lost 2 bases; unmatched junction nucleotides: 15. The CDR3 loop reads CASRVSPGEGPYNEQFF. CDR3 coding DNA: TGTGCCAGCCGGGTCTCTCCCGGGGAGGGGCCCTACAATGAGCAGTTCTTC.

In this sample, this clonotype turned up a few times. This sequence joins TRBV10-2 and TRBJ1-1; TRBD1 aligns across 8 bases. This CDR3 is built from 15 residues. V lost 5 bases to trimming and J lost 6 bases; unmatched junction nucleotides: 11. The germline CDR1 and CDR2 sequences are WSHSY and SAAADI. The CDR3 bases are TGCGCCAGCAGTCTTTTCGACAGGGGACTCCCTGAAGCTTTCTTT. This gives the protein CASSLFDRGLPEAFF.

In this sample, this clonotype turned up many times. V and J are TRBV20-1 and TRBJ2-1; 11 bases align to TRBD2. The CDR3 spans 16 residues. V lost 2 bases and J lost 6; bases outside the gene matches: 9. The germline V gene encodes CDR1 DFQATT and CDR2 SNEGSKA (reference sequence). For the CDR3, the DNA is TGCAGTGCTAGACCCCATAGCGGGGGGGCCGTCAATGAGCAGTTCTTC. Translated: CSARPHSGGAVNEQFF.

This clonotype was detected ten times or more. The chain couples TRBV7-6 to TRBJ1-5, with D possibly being TRBD1 (6 bases). The CDR3 contains 19 residues. Germline assignment: CDR1 SGHVS and CDR2 FNYEAQ. Deletions cut 3 bases from V and 2 bases from J, with 23 bases between. CDR3 coding DNA: TGTGCCAGCAGCTTCTCTTCCAGGGGTCGCTTTGGAGGCAATCAGCCCCAGCATTTT. Protein: CASSFSSRGRFGGNQPQHF.

This clonotype appeared many times. This sequence joins TRBV27 and TRBJ1-6; 8 positions agree with TRBD1. The CDR3 has 17 amino acids. CDR1 and CDR2 (germline): MNHEY, SMNVEV (reference sequence). Germline trimming cut 4 bases from V and 7 bases from J; bases unmatched to any gene: 12. Here the CDR3 reads CASSSPGQGGGNSPLHF. For the CDR3, the DNA is TGTGCCAGCAGTTCCCCCGGACAGGGTGGGGGCAATTCACCCCTCCACTTT.

There are many counts of this clonotype. The chain employs TRBV5-1 and TRBJ2-3; 10 nucleotides match TRBD2. This CDR3 is 16 amino acids long. Germline trimming cut 3 bases from V and 5 bases from J; bases unmatched to any gene: 9. Germline-derived CDR1 and CDR2 are SGHRS and YFSETQ. CDR3 bases: TGCGCCAGCAGCTCGCCGCCAGCGGGGGGGCAAGATACGCAGTATTTT. It encodes CASSSPPAGGQDTQYF.

This clonotype was picked up many times. This sequence joins TRBV7-2 and TRBJ2-5, with a tentative D call TRBD2 (5 bases). This CDR3 is built from 14 residues. The germline V and J ends were trimmed by 8 bases and 4 bases, with 17 bases remaining between them. The germline gives CDR1 SGHTA, CDR2 FQGNSA. The CDR3 bases are TGTGCCAGCGTGTTGGCGGGCCTCGTAGAGACCCAGTACTTC. It specifies CASVLAGLVETQYF.